This TCR beta chain was recorded in a study of T cells in Graves' hyperthyroidism and ophthalmopathy. Background on the study: At the time of initial diagnosis and before any treatment, peripheral blood was collected.

It was RNA transcripts that yielded the amplified TCR beta CDR3 regions. First-round RT-PCR with HTBI primers amplified the TCR CDR3 region. TCRdb re-analysed the multiplex PCR reads in MiXCR, keeping a single row per CDR3 protein. This sample has about 530,000 distinct CDR3 sequences, with under 20% found just once. This clonotype was counted a few times. Trimming at V came to 6 bases and at J to 2 bases, leaving 7 bases not matched to a gene. CDR3 length: 17 amino acids. The sample taken for sequencing was blood. This TCR came from a woman under 30 with Graves' ophthalmopathy. The gene calls are TRBV12-3 or TRBV12-4 and TRBJ2-2; TRBD2 matches at 12 bases. The CDR3 loop reads CASRTRLAGANTGELFF. For the CDR3, the DNA is TGTGCCAGCAGGACCCGACTAGCGGGGGCCAACACCGGGGAGCTGTTTTTT.